The sequence of this TCR beta chain was determined in a study of blood T cell repertoires in COVID-19 (dated by TCRdb to 2020 to 2022). About the study as a whole: The collaborator samples originated in the United States, Italy and Spain and spanned the acute and convalescent phases of COVID-19. Sample metadata almost always included a de-identified subject ID, COVID-19 status, age in years and sex. Samples were obtained from the ongoing ImmuneRACE study (first 160 participants) and from 1,254 subjects provided by 6 global collaborators. Where available, HLA class I and class II types were taken from metadata supplied by the sample provider and were not determined by assay-based typing. A freely available public database, intended as a resource for researchers studying the immune response to SARS-CoV-2, is where the repertoires were released. Subjects who had been exposed to COVID-19, were actively infected with it, or had recovered from it provided the deeply sampled blood TCRbeta repertoires that made up the dataset. The material from the prospective study consisted of cDNA or gDNA derived from T cells, B-cell-depleted T cells, or PBMCs.

What the work shows at the level of the full study, not this receptor alone: The amount of clinical and demographic metadata varied by source and participant and was provided uncurated.

Whole blood was collected in K2EDTA tubes by collaborating institutions according to the institutions' own protocols. Collaborator samples were shipped for TCRbeta analysis as frozen whole blood, isolated PBMCs, or DNA extracted from either sample type. The immunoSEQ Assay, a bias-controlled multiplex PCR, was used to amplify TCRbeta CDR3 regions from genomic DNA. Per the source publication's procedure: The number of nucleated cells in each sample was estimated from the amplification of reference gene primers within the assay. To quantify the absolute abundance of each unique TCRbeta CDR3 rearrangement, sequence reads were collapsed and filtered. For each sample, productive Simpson clonality was calculated by taking the square root of Simpson's diversity index across productive rearrangements. TCRdb limited this immuneACCESS table to in-frame rearrangements with V and J called. A share of clones is missing; checked studies link under half to unresolved V genes, and the rest is unexplained. V and J calls and clone size are given by that table; D and trimming were obtained from the DNA. The sample table holds under 250,000 clones, of which 87% were seen once. The top ten constitute 3% to 3.5% of the sample.

The CDR3 sequence holds 13 residues, the cysteine and phenylalanine included. Only the CDR3 region is kept as DNA, spanning 39 bases read in frame from base 1. The germline V gene encodes CDR1 SGDLS and CDR2 YYNGEE. Trimming costs V 0 bases and J 9 bases, and their ends lie 10 bases apart. As concerns this clone: The clone's antigen remains unknown. Base qualities are not recorded, but no much larger clone differs from it by a single base.

This chain is built from TRBV9 and TRBJ2-1, with the D gene not confidently named. Sequenced input: peripheral blood. The receptor's source is a man aged 18 to 29 with active or convalescent COVID-19. This receptor carries the CDR3 CASSVDSIGEQFF. The DNA reads TGTGCCAGCAGCGTAGATTCTATTGGTGAGCAGTTCTTC.